This is a list of T cell receptor beta chains from one sample in a study of identifying expanded T cells in peripheral blood. Repertoires were generated with immunoSEQ multiplex PCR, while TCRdb's copy carries only in-frame clones and drops some. Of under 150,000 clones in the sample, about 86% were seen once. The sample consisted of blood. These receptors were obtained from a person aged 18 to 75 in good health. Each CDR3 is given with its conserved first and last residue. D genes are given only for firm matches. The listing skips clone size in some rows; elsewhere it reads once, few, many or a size class.

V gene,J gene,D gene,clone size,CDR3 DNA,CDR3 protein
TRBV7-9,TRBJ1-4,-,-,TGTGCCAGCAGCCAAGGGCGGGGTAATGAAAAACTGTTTTTT,CASSQGRGNEKLFF
TRBV6-1,TRBJ2-7,TRBD1,once,TGTGCCAGCAGTCCAAACTGGACAGGTTCCCGCGAGCAGTACTTC,CASSPNWTGSREQYF
TRBV9,TRBJ1-2,TRBD1,-,TGTGCCAGCAGCGTCCCCCCCGGGACAGACGTAACCTTC,CASSVPPGTDVTF
TRBV19,TRBJ2-1,TRBD2,-,TGTGCCAGTAGTATGGCGGGAGTTTACAATGAGCAGTTCTTC,CASSMAGVYNEQFF
TRBV28,TRBJ2-7,-,-,TGTGCCAGCATCGGTTCAGGGATCTACGAGCAGTACTTC,CASIGSGIYEQYF
TRBV4-3,TRBJ2-7,TRBD1,-,TGCGCCAGCAGCCACGTCACAGGGGTTGCCAACGAGCAGTACTTC,CASSHVTGVANEQYF
TRBV2,TRBJ2-1,TRBD1,-,TGTGCCAGCAGTATCGACAGGGCCCGAGGGAGCAATGAGCAGTTCTTC,CASSIDRARGSNEQFF
TRBV7-6,TRBJ2-5,TRBD1,-,TGTGCCAGCAGCTTAGAGGGGGCGTACCAAGAGACCCAGTACTTC,CASSLEGAYQETQYF
TRBV7-3,TRBJ2-7,TRBD2,-,TGTGCCAGCAGCTCTTCTAGCGGAGATTCGTACGAGCAGTACTTC,CASSSSSGDSYEQYF
TRBV2,TRBJ1-1,TRBD1,-,TGTGCCAGTGGGGGAGGGGGCTTAAACACTGAAGCTTTCTTT,CASGGGGLNTEAFF
TRBV7-2,TRBJ1-5,-,-,TGTGCCAGCAGCTTAGCAGACAGGAGCAATCAGCCCCAGCATTTT,CASSLADRSNQPQHF